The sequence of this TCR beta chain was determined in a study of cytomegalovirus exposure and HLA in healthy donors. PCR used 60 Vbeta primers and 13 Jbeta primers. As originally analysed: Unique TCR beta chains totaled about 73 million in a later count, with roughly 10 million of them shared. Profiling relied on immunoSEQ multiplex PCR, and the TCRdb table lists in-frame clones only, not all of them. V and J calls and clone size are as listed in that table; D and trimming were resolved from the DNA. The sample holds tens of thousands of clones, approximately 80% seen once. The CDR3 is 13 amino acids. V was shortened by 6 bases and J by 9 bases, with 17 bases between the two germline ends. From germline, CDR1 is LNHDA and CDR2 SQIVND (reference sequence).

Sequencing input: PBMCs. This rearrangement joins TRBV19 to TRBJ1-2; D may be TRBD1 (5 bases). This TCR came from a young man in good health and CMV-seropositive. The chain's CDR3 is CASRITATESYTF. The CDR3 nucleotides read TGTGCCAGTAGAATAACGGCGACAGAAAGCTACACCTTC. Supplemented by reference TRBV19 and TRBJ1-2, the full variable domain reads DGGITQSPKYLFRKEGQNVTLSCEQNLNHDAMYWYRQDPGQGLRLIYYSQIVNDFQKGDIAEGYSVSREKKESFPLTVTSAQKNPTAFYLCASRITATESYTFGSGTRLTVV.